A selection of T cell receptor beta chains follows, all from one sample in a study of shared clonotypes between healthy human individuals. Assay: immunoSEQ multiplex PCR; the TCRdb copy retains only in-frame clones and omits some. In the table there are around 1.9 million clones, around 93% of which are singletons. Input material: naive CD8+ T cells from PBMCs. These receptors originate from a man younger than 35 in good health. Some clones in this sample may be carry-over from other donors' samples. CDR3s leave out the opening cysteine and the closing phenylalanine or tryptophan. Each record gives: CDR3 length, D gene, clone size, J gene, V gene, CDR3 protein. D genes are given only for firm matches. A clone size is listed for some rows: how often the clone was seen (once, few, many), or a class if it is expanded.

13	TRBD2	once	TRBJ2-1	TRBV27	ASSLTSGRIDEQF
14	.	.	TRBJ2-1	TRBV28	ASSIRRVLTGNEQF
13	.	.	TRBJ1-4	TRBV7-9	ASSLVRDRNEKLF
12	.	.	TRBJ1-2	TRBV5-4	ASRGNIPLYGYT
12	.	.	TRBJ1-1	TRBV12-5	ASGFGGSNTEAF
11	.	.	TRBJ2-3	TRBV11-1	ASSKGDTDTQY
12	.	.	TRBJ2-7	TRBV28	ASSLVLSSYEQY
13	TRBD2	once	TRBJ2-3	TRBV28	ASSFRLADTDTQY
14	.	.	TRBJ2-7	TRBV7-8	ASSSSPGLLSYEQY
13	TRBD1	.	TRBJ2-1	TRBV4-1	ASSQGQVAVNEQF
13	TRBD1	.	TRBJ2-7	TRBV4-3	ASSQVWDRVSEQY
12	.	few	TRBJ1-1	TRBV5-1	ASSLTPGNTEAF
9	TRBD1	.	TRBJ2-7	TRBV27	ASGTDYEQY
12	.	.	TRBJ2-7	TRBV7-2	ASSFRHYPDEQY
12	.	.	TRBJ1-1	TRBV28	ASSPDIMNTEAF
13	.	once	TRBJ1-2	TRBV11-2	ASSSRETDNYGYT
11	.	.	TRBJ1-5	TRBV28	ASSLKYKQPQH
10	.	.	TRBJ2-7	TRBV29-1	SVPGGGSEQY
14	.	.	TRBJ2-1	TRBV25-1	ASSESARRGGDEQF
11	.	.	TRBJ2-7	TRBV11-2	ASGTTRVYEQY
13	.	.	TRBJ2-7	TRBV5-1	ASSLVSDIGYEQY
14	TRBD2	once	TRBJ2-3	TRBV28	ASSHWREVGPDTQY
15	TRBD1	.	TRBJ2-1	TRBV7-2	ASSLVGGTGSHNEQF
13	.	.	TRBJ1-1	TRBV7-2	ASSSSGHPNTEAF
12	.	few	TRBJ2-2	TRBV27	ASSLSSGTGELF
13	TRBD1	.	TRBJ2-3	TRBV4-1	ASSQEGTVTDTQY
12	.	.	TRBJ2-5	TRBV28	ASSFRGIQETQY
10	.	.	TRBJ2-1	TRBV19	ASSIVDDEQF
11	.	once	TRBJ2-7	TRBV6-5	ASEGRGTYEQY
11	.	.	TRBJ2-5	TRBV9	ASSGGGGETQY
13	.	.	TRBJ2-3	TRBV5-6	ASSWTGTPPDTQY
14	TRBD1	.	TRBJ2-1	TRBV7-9	ASSPSQGASYNEQF
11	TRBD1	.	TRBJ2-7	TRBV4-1	ASSLGTGREQY
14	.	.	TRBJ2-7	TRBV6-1	ASSEWVSGVLYEQY
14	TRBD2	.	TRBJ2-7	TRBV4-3	ASSQEERLAGLEQY
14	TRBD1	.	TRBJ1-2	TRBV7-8	ASSHTGGTVNYGYT
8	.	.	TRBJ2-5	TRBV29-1	SGVQETQY
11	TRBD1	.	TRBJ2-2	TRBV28	ASSYRGAGELF
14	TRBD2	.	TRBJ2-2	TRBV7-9	ASSPTSGSFTGELF
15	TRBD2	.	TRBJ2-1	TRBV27	ASSQGLAGVVGNEQF
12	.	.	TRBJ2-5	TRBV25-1	ASSFLGLSETQY
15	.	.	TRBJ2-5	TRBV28	ASSPPVPGASGETQY